The text below deals with one T cell receptor beta chain. Its cognate antigen is unknown. This entry is derived from a study of cytomegalovirus exposure and HLA in healthy donors. Study-wide results and limits: A link between a missense DCLRE1C variant and TCR beta V- and J-gene trimming emerged from a later analysis. In an earlier analysis, about 87% or about 30%: the productive usage of most TCR beta V segments.

Despite likely unrecorded immune exposures, the donors were nominally healthy at the time of sampling. CDR1 SGHRS and CDR2 YFSETQ come from the germline V gene. The V gene lost 5 bases and the J gene lost 2 bases, with 12 bases spanning the gap. CDR3 length equals 14 residues. PCR used 60 Vbeta primers and 13 Jbeta primers. Repertoires were generated with immunoSEQ multiplex PCR, while TCRdb's copy carries only in-frame clones and drops some. The sample carries approximately 100,000 clones, 75% to 85% recorded once. The sample taken for sequencing was PBMCs. This rearrangement joins TRBV5-1 to TRBJ2-3; a weak D match, TRBD1 (5 bases). The sequence derives from a woman aged 45-65 years in good health and CMV-seropositive. CDR3 loop: CASRGPGNTDTQYF. The CDR3 DNA sequence: TGCGCCAGCAGGGGGCCAGGGAACACAGATACGCAGTATTTT. The entire variable domain, with the rest obtained from reference TRBV5-1 and TRBJ2-3, is as follows: KAGVTQTPRYLIKTRGQQVTLSCSPISGHRSVSWYQQTPGQGLQFLFEYFSETQRNKGNFPGRFSGRQFSNSRSEMNVSTLELGDSALYLCASRGPGNTDTQYFGPGTRLTVL.